This is a list of T cell receptor beta chains from one sample in a study of blood T cell repertoires in COVID-19. Method: immunoSEQ multiplex PCR; TCRdb's copy keeps in-frame clones and lacks some. The data hold some 99,000 clones, with nearly 90% observed a single time. Sequencing input: peripheral blood. These receptors were obtained from a man aged 65-85 years with acute or convalescent COVID-19. CDR3s include the opening cysteine and the closing phenylalanine or tryptophan. Each record gives: V gene, clone size, D gene, J gene, CDR3 DNA, CDR3 protein. A D gene is named only where the DNA matches it firmly. The size field is filled for only some rows; it gives once, few, many or a size class.

TRBV3-1/TRBV3-2	.	.	TRBJ2-1	TGTGCCAGCAGCCAGGGAAGGGGCAATGAGCAGTTCTTC	CASSQGRGNEQFF
TRBV5-1	.	.	TRBJ1-6	TGCGCCAGCAGCTTGGAGGTCCCGGGGAATTCACCCCTCCACTTT	CASSLEVPGNSPLHF
TRBV28	.	.	TRBJ2-1	TGTGCCAGCAGTTTAAACTTGCCCTTTGTTCAGTTCTTC	CASSLNLPFVQFF
TRBV7-9	.	TRBD1	TRBJ2-5	TGTGCCAGCAGCTTAGGACAGGGGGCAGGGGAGACCCAGTACTTC	CASSLGQGAGETQYF
TRBV5-1	once	TRBD2	TRBJ2-3	TGCGCCAGCAGCTTGGAGCGGGGGGCCGGGGATACGCAGTATTTT	CASSLERGAGDTQYF
TRBV5-1	.	.	TRBJ1-2	TGCGCCAGCAGCCACGGGGGGGAAATGAACTATGGCTACACCTTC	CASSHGGEMNYGYTF
TRBV7-3	.	.	TRBJ1-2	TGTGCCAGCAGCTTTCGCGGGGGAGATGGCTACACCTTC	CASSFRGGDGYTF
TRBV29-1	.	TRBD1	TRBJ1-1	TGCAGCGCCGGACAGGGATCTTTTAACACTGAAGCTTTCTTT	CSAGQGSFNTEAFF
TRBV6-2/TRBV6-3	.	TRBD1	TRBJ2-2	TGTGCCAGCAGTTACGGGACAGGGGACACCGGGGAGCTGTTTTTT	CASSYGTGDTGELFF
TRBV6-5	.	TRBD2	TRBJ2-5	TGTGCCAGCAGTTACGGTAGCGGGGGCCTTCAAGAGACCCAGTACTTC	CASSYGSGGLQETQYF
TRBV4-1	.	TRBD1	TRBJ1-1	TGCGCCAGCAGCCTGGACAGGGTGAACACTGAAGCTTTCTTT	CASSLDRVNTEAFF
TRBV19	.	TRBD1	TRBJ1-1	TGTGCCAGTAGCATACAGGGGGGTCGGACTGAAGCTTTCTTT	CASSIQGGRTEAFF
TRBV24-1	few	.	TRBJ1-5	TGTGCCACCAGTGCTGGGGGCCACAATCAGCCCCAGCATTTT	CATSAGGHNQPQHF
TRBV6-4	.	TRBD1	TRBJ1-1	TGTGCCAGCAGGGGACAGGGTGGATTGACTGAAGCTTTCTTT	CASRGQGGLTEAFF
TRBV2	.	TRBD2	TRBJ2-1	TGTGCCAGCAGTTCACCGGGACTAGGCCCCTACAATGAGCAGTTCTTC	CASSSPGLGPYNEQFF
TRBV7-8	.	.	TRBJ1-1	TGTGCCAGCAGCTTAGGGGGCCCATTGACAGCTTTCTTT	CASSLGGPLTAFF
TRBV3-1/TRBV3-2	.	TRBD1	TRBJ1-2	TGTGCCAGCAGCCAAGAATGGGGCGGGGACAGGGGCCATGGCTACACCTTC	CASSQEWGGDRGHGYTF
TRBV10-3	.	.	TRBJ1-5	TGTGCCATCAGTGATGTCAGGGTGGAAGATCAGCCCCAGCATTTT	CAISDVRVEDQPQHF
TRBV5-6	.	TRBD1	TRBJ1-2	TGTGCCAGCTCAGAGGGACAGGGTTTCTATGGCTACACCTTC	CASSEGQGFYGYTF
TRBV9	.	TRBD1	TRBJ2-7	TGTGCCAGCAGCGTTTCCCCTGGACAGGGCGAGCGCGAGCAGTACTTC	CASSVSPGQGEREQYF
TRBV14	.	.	TRBJ1-1	TGTGCCAGCACCCGGACGGCCAGCGGGACTGAAGCTTTCTTT	CASTRTASGTEAFF
TRBV2	.	TRBD1	TRBJ1-2	TGTGCCAGCAGTGATGTTTCAGGGGGCGTCGCTAACTATGGCTACACCTTC	CASSDVSGGVANYGYTF
TRBV2	.	TRBD2	TRBJ2-3	TGTGCCAGCAGCCTTAAGCGGGGGGCAGATACGCAGTATTTT	CASSLKRGADTQYF
TRBV28	.	.	TRBJ2-5	TGTGCCAGCAGCCCCCCCAGGGCAGAGACCCAGTACTTC	CASSPPRAETQYF
TRBV2	.	.	TRBJ1-5	TGTGCCAGCAGTAGTTTAACAGGGACCTACAATCAGCCCCAGCATTTT	CASSSLTGTYNQPQHF
TRBV4-1	.	.	TRBJ1-1	TGCGCCAGCAGCCAAGATATGAACACTGAAGCTTTCTTT	CASSQDMNTEAFF
TRBV18	once	TRBD2	TRBJ2-3	TGTGCCGCCGGGAGGGAGTCCGATACGCAGTATTTT	CAAGRESDTQYF
TRBV6-6	once	TRBD1	TRBJ2-3	TGTGCCAGCAGTCGGACAGGTGGCGCAGATACGCAGTATTTT	CASSRTGGADTQYF
TRBV28	.	.	TRBJ2-6	TGTGCCAGCAGACCAGGGTACCTATTAACCTCCGGGGCCAACGTCCTGACTTTC	CASRPGYLLTSGANVLTF
TRBV7-9	.	TRBD1	TRBJ1-5	TGTGCCAGCAGCTTACCACGAGGGGACAGCCATAGCAATCAGCCCCAGCATTTT	CASSLPRGDSHSNQPQHF
TRBV6-5	.	.	TRBJ1-1	TGTGCCAGCAGTTCTCAGGGGAGTAAAGCTTTCTTT	CASSSQGSKAFF
TRBV2	once	.	TRBJ1-2	TGTGCCAGCAGTGAAGCGGGCTTATGGGGCTACACCTTC	CASSEAGLWGYTF
TRBV11-2	.	.	TRBJ1-1	TGTGCCAGCAGCTTAGGACAGGAGAGTGAAGCTTTCTTT	CASSLGQESEAFF
TRBV10-2	.	.	TRBJ1-5	TGCGCCAGCAGCCCCGAGAGGTATAGCAATCAGCCCCAGCATTTT	CASSPERYSNQPQHF
TRBV21-1	.	.	TRBJ1-1	TGTGCCAGCAGCAAAGAGGAGGGCAGGCCTATGAACACTGAAGCTTTCTTT	CASSKEEGRPMNTEAFF
TRBV19	.	.	TRBJ1-5	TGTGCCAGTAGTATAGATCGGGAAGGCTCGGACGCCCAGCCCCAGCATTTT	CASSIDREGSDAQPQHF
TRBV7-6	.	.	TRBJ1-1	TGTGCCAGCAGCTTAGCTCACGGCACGGAACAGGATGGGGCAGCTTTCTTT	CASSLAHGTEQDGAAFF
TRBV6-5	.	.	TRBJ2-7	TGTGCCAGCAGCAGGTCCAGGTTAACCTACGAGCAGTACTTC	CASSRSRLTYEQYF
TRBV10-3	.	TRBD2	TRBJ2-5	TGTGCCTCGACCGAAACTAGCGGGGAAGAGACCCAGTACTTC	CASTETSGEETQYF
TRBV2	.	TRBD1	TRBJ1-5	TGTGCCAGCAGTGGATGGGACAGGGGTCAGCCCCAGCATTTT	CASSGWDRGQPQHF